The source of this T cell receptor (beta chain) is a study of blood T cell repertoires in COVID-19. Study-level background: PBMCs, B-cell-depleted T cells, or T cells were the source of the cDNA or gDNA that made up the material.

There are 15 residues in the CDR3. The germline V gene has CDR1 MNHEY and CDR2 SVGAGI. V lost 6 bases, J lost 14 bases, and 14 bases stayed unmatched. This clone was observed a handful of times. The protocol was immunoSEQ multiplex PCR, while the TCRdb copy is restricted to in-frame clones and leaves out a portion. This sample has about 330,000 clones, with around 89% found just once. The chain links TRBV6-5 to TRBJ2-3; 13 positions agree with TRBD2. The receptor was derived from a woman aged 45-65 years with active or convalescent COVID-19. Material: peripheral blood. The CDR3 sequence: CASSSPTSGRAMLYF. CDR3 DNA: TGTGCCAGCAGCTCACCCACTAGCGGGAGGGCCATGCTGTATTTT.